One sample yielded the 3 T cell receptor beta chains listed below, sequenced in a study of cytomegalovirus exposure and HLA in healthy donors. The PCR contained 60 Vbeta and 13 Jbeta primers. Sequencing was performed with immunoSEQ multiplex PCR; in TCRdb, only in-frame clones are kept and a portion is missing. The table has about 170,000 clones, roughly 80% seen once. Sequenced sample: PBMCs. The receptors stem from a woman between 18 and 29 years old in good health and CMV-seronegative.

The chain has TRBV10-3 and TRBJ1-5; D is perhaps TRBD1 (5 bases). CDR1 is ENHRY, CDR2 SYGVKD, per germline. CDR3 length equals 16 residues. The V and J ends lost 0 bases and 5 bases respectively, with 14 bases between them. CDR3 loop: CAISESGQGTDQPQHF. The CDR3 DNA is TGTGCCATCAGTGAGTCGGGGCAGGGAACGGATCAGCCCCAGCATTTT.

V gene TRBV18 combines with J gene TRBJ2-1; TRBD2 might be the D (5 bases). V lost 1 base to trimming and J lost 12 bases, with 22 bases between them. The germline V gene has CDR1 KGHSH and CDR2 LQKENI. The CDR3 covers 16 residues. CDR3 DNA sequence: TGTGCCAGCTCACCACTCGGGGTTGGACTCTTCGCTCGGCAGTTCTTC. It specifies CASSPLGVGLFARQFF.

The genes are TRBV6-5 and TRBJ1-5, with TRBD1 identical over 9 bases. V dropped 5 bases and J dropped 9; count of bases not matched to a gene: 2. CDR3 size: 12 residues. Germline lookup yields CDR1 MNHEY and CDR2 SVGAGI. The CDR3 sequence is CASSGQGRPQHF. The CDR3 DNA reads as TGTGCCAGCAGTGGACAGGGGCGGCCCCAGCATTTT.